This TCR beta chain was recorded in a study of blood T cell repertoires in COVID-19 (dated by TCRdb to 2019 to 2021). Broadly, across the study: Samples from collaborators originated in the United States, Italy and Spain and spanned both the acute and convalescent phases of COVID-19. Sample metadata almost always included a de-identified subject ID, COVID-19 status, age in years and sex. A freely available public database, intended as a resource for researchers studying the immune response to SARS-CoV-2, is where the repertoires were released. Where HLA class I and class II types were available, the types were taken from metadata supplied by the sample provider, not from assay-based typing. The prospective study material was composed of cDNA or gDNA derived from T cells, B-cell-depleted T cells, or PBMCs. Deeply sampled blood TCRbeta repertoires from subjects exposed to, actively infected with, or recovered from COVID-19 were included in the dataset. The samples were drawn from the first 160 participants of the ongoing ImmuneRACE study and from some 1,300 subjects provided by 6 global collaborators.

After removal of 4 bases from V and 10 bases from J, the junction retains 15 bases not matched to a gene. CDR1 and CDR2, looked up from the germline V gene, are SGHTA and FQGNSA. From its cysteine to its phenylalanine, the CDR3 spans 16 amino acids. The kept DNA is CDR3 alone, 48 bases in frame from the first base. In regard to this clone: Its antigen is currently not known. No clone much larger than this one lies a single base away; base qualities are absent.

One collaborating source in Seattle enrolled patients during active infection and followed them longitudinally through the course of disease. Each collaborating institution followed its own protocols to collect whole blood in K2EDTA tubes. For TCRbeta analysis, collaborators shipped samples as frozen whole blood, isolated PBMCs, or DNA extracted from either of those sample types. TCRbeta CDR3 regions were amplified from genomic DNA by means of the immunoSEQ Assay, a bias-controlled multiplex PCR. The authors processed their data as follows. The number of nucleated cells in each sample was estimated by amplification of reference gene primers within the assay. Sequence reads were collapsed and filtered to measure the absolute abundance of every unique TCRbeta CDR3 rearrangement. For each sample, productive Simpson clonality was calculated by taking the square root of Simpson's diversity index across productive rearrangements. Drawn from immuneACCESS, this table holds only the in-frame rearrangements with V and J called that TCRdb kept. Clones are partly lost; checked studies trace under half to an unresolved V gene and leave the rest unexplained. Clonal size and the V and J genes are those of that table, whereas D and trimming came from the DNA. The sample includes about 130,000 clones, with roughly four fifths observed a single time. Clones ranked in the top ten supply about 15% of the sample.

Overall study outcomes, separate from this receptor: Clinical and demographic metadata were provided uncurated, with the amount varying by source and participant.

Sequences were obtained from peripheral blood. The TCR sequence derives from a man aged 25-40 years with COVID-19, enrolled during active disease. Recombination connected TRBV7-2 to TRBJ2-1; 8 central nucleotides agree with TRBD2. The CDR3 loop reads CASSSGRLARGREQFF. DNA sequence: TGTGCCAGCAGCTCGGGGAGACTAGCGCGGGGTCGGGAGCAGTTCTTC.